The clone carrying this T cell receptor beta chain came up many times. The ends were cut back, 2 bases at V and 2 bases at J, with 7 bases in the middle. The CDR3 has 13 amino acids. Looked up from germline, CDR1 is MDHEN and CDR2 is SYDVKM. The sample is drawn from a study of human T cells and chemical hapten exposure. The time point here: patch test 3, about 24 weeks after DPC sensitization. Treatment in this sample: therapeutic diphenylcyclopropenone sensitization with weekly scalp DPC. It was from unfractionated whole blood that total RNA was extracted. Single cDNA molecules in the library carried unique molecular identifiers attached during preparation. MiXCR, run by TCRdb on the RACE reads, gives a single entry per CDR3 protein. This sample has some 38,000 distinct CDR3 sequences, with roughly 9.5% found just once.

Sequenced here: whole blood, sampled in connection with sensitization to the hapten diphenylcyclopropenone (DPC). The clonotype originates from a middle-aged man with alopecia areata. Some clones in this sample may be carry-over from other donors' samples. The chain links TRBV28 to TRBJ2-7; no firm D call. Written as DNA, the CDR3 is TGTGCCAGCAGTTTAGGGTCGACCTACGAGCAGTACTTC. It is translated as CASSLGSTYEQYF.